This T cell receptor (beta chain) stems from a study of multiple sclerosis patients with progressive multifocal leukoencephalopathy. General study results and limits: Lower normalized Shannon entropy suggested reduced TRB diversity in most PML patients. Clones expanded at PML were already present before and during natalizumab.

V lost 0 bases, J lost 6 bases, and 2 bases stayed unmatched. Per germline, CDR1 MNHNY and CDR2 SVGAGI (reference sequence). The CDR3 sequence is 14 residues long. Time point defined: roughly 12 months of natalizumab therapy. The control group, sampled over time, had multiple sclerosis, received natalizumab and did not develop PML. Prior interferon beta treatment was universal, and the PML patients were all female. A word on this clone: The antigen is unknown.

Repertoires were generated with immunoSEQ multiplex PCR, while TCRdb's copy carries only in-frame clones and drops some. Among roughly 29,000 clones listed, roughly 90% were seen once. The source material was PBMCs, sampled from a patient treated with natalizumab. The V and J genes are TRBV6-6 and TRBJ1-5; 7 nucleotides match TRBD1. This receptor was taken from a human donor with multiple sclerosis. The CDR3 DNA follows: TGTGCCAGCAGTTACTCGGGACAGTCTCAGCCCCAGCATTTT. Translating it yields CASSYSGQSQPQHF.